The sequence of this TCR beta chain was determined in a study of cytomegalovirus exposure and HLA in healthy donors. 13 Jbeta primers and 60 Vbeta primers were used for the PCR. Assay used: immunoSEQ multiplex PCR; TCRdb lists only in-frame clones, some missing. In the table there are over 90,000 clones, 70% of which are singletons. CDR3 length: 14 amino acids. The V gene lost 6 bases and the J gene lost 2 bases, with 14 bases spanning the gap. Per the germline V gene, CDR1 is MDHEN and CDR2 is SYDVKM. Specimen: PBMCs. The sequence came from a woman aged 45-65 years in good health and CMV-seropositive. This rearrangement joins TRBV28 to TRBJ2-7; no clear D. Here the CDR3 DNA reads TGTGCCAGCAGCGCAACCCAGGTCCCCTACGAGCAGTACTTC. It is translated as CASSATQVPYEQYF.